This T cell receptor beta chain is from a study of blood T cells in healthy people across ages. V was pared by 0 bases and J by 10 bases, with 9 bases between. This CDR3 has 12 amino acids. Alongside a J-beta primer mix, a sample-barcoded 5' primer served in a second PCR lasting 7 to 11 cycles. TCRdb reanalysed the 5' RACE reads using MiXCR and keeps one entry per CDR3 protein. The repertoire holds hundreds of thousands of distinct CDR3 sequences, with roughly 25% as singletons. Another study also made use of these data, one on T cells of mothers and their children.

The clonotype was recovered from a boy younger than 18 in good health. The chain is built from TRBV12-3 or TRBV12-4 and TRBJ1-2; D remains unclear. The sequenced sample was blood. Here the CDR3 reads CASSLAGVAYTF. The CDR3 region has the DNA TGTGCCAGCAGTTTAGCCGGAGTAGCCTACACCTTC.